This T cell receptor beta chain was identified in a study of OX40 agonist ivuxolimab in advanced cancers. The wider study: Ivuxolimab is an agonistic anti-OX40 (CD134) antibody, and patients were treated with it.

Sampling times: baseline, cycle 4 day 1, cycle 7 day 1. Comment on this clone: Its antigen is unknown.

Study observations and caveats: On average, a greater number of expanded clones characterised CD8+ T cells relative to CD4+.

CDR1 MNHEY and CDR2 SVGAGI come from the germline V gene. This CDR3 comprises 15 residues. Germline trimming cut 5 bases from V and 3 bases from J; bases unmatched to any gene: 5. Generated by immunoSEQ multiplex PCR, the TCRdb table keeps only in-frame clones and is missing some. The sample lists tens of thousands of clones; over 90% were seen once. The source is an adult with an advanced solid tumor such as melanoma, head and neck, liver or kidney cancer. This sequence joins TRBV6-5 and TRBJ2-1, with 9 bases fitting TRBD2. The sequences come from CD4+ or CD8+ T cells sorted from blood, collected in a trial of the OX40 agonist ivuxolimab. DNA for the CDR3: TGTGCCAGCAGTCTTAGCGGGGGACTCTACAATGAGCAGTTCTTC. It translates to CASSLSGGLYNEQFF.